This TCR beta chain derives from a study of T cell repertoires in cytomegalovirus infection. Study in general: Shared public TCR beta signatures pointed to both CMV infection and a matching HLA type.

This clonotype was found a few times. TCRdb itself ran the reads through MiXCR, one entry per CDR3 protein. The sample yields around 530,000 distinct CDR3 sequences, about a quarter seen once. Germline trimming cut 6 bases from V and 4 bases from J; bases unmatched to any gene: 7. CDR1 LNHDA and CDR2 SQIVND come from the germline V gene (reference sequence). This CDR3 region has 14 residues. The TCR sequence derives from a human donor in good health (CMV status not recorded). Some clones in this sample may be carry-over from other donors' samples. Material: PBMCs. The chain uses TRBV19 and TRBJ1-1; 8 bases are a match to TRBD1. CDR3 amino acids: CASRRAGGITEAFF. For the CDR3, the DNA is TGTGCCAGTAGGAGAGCAGGGGGCATCACTGAAGCTTTCTTT. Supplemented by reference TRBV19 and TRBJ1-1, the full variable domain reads DGGITQSPKYLFRKEGQNVTLSCEQNLNHDAMYWYRQDPGQGLRLIYYSQIVNDFQKGDIAEGYSVSREKKESFPLTVTSAQKNPTAFYLCASRRAGGITEAFFGQGTRLTVV.